Listed below are T cell receptor beta chains from one sample, sequenced in a study of shared clonotypes between healthy human individuals. Profiling relied on immunoSEQ multiplex PCR, and the TCRdb table lists in-frame clones only, not all of them. The data hold 2 million or so clones, with approximately 95% observed a single time. Material for sequencing was naive CD8+ T cells sorted from blood. The receptors originated from a man aged 18 to 30 in good health. The CDR3 runs from the conserved cysteine through the conserved F or W. Fields, in order: clone size, V gene, J gene, D gene, CDR3 DNA, CDR3 protein. D genes are given only for firm matches. Size is omitted from some rows. Given values are once, few, many or a class for expanded clones.

-,TRBV5-4,TRBJ1-2,TRBD1,TGTGCCAGCAGGCTACAGGGGGCCCCCGATGGCTACACCTTC,CASRLQGAPDGYTF
-,TRBV9,TRBJ2-7,-,TGTGCCAGCAGCGTGACCACCGAGCAGTACTTC,CASSVTTEQYF
-,TRBV10-2,TRBJ2-7,-,TGCGCCAGCAGTGAGTCCTGGGTTTACGAGCAGTACTTC,CASSESWVYEQYF
-,TRBV6-4,TRBJ1-6,-,TGTGCCAGCAGTCCCCGCGGGGGGGGTAGTAATTCACCCCTCCACTTT,CASSPRGGGSNSPLHF
-,TRBV6-5,TRBJ1-2,-,TGTGCCAGCAGTTACGGACCCGACTACTATGGCTACACCTTC,CASSYGPDYYGYTF
-,TRBV27,TRBJ2-3,-,TGTGCCAGCAGTTTTACTCCCAGGGGTCGGGGCACAGATACGCAGTATTTT,CASSFTPRGRGTDTQYF
-,TRBV2,TRBJ2-7,-,TGTGCCAGCAGGGCGGGACACACGTACGAGCAGTACTTC,CASRAGHTYEQYF
-,TRBV6-1,TRBJ1-1,-,TGTGCCAGCAGGGCCATCGACACTGAAGCTTTCTTT,CASRAIDTEAFF
-,TRBV5-6,TRBJ2-7,-,TGTGCCAGCAGCCCGTCGTGGGGGGCAGGGGAGCAGTACTTC,CASSPSWGAGEQYF
-,TRBV28,TRBJ1-5,-,TGTGCCAGCAGTTCCGATGTAAATGGCAATCAGCCCCAGCATTTT,CASSSDVNGNQPQHF
-,TRBV6-5,TRBJ2-5,-,TGTGCCAGCAGTTACTCGCCGGGGGAGCAAGAGACCCAGTACTTC,CASSYSPGEQETQYF
-,TRBV6-1,TRBJ2-4,-,TGTGCCAGCAGTGATCGGGGAGCAGGGGGGAAAGACATTCAGTACTTC,CASSDRGAGGKDIQYF
-,TRBV19,TRBJ2-7,-,TGTGCCAGTAGTATAGTTGACAGCTCTTACGCCGAGCAGTACTTC,CASSIVDSSYAEQYF
-,TRBV4-1,TRBJ1-2,-,TGCGCCAGCAGCCAAGACCGGGATTATGGCTACACCTTC,CASSQDRDYGYTF
once,TRBV5-4,TRBJ1-1,TRBD1,TGTGCCAGCAGCCCCGGGACAGGGGACACTGAAGCTTTCTTT,CASSPGTGDTEAFF
-,TRBV28,TRBJ1-2,TRBD1,TGTGCCAGCAGCTCGCCCGACAGGGCCGATGCAGCTAACTATGGCTACACCTTC,CASSSPDRADAANYGYTF
-,TRBV2,TRBJ1-5,-,TGTGCCAGCAGTGAAGCGCCGGGGACAAATAGCAATCAGCCCCAGCATTTT,CASSEAPGTNSNQPQHF
-,TRBV28,TRBJ2-2,-,TGTGCCAGCAGAGAAACCGGGTCCTCCCCCGGGGAGCTGTTTTTT,CASRETGSSPGELFF
-,TRBV28,TRBJ2-5,-,TGTGCCAGCAGTTCACCTAGCGTTGGAGAGACCCAGTACTTC,CASSSPSVGETQYF
few,TRBV28,TRBJ2-7,-,TGTGCCAGCATTCCCTTAGGGGGAGGGAGGTCCTACGAGCAGTACTTC,CASIPLGGGRSYEQYF
-,TRBV7-2,TRBJ2-5,-,TGTGCCAGCTGCGACCCCCGACGGGAAGAGACCCAGTACTTC,CASCDPRREETQYF
-,TRBV27,TRBJ2-5,TRBD1,TGTGCCAGCAGCCTGGACAGGGGAGAGACCCAGTACTTC,CASSLDRGETQYF
-,TRBV5-5,TRBJ2-7,-,TGTGCCAGCAGCTTGGCCGGGCAGGGAGACGAGCAGTACTTC,CASSLAGQGDEQYF
-,TRBV29-1,TRBJ2-1,TRBD2,TGCAGCGTATGGGGCACTAGCGGGTCCCTGAGCAATGAGCAGTTCTTC,CSVWGTSGSLSNEQFF